This T cell receptor (beta chain) comes out of a study of blood T cell repertoires in COVID-19. Study-wide context: The cDNA or gDNA used as material had been derived from T cells, B-cell-depleted T cells, or PBMCs.

Profiled with immunoSEQ multiplex PCR; TCRdb holds only in-frame clones, not every one. The table has 50,000 to 60,000 clones, 65% to 90% seen once. Trimming removed 4 bases from V and 4 bases from J; junction bases left unmatched: 6. Germline V lookup: CDR1 MNHEY, CDR2 SVGAGI. The CDR3 has 14 residues. The sequencing sample was made of peripheral blood. This TCR derives from a human donor in a cohort sampled during active COVID-19. The V call is TRBV6-5, the J call TRBJ2-5, with 7 bases identical to TRBD1. The CDR3 reads CASSFSGGGETQYF. The CDR3 DNA follows: TGTGCCAGCAGTTTCTCAGGGGGTGGAGAGACCCAGTACTTC.